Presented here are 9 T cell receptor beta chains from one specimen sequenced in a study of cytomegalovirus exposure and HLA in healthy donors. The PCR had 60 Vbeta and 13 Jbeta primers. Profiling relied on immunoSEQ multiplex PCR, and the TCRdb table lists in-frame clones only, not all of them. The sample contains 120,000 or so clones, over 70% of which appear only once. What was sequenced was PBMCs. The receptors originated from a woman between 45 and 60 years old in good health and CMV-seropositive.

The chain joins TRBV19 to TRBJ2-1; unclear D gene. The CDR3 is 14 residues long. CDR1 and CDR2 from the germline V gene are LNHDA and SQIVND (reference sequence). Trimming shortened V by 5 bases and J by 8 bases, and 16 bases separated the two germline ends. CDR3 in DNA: TGTGCCAGTAGTCGCGACCTCGCCGGGTATGAGCAGTTCTTC. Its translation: CASSRDLAGYEQFF.

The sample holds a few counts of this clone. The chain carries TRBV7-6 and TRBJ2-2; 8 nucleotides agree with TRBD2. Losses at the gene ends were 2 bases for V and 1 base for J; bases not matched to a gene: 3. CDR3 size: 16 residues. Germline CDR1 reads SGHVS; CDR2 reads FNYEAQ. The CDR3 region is CASSLMSGGNTGELFF. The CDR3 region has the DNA TGTGCCAGCAGCTTAATGAGCGGGGGGAACACCGGGGAGCTGTTTTTT.

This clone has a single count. The CDR3 sequence is CASTLLGGSGTDTQYF. The CDR3 bases are TGTGCCAGCACCTTACTCGGGGGTAGCGGCACAGATACGCAGTATTTT. The chain recombines TRBV6-6 with TRBJ2-3; tentative D call: TRBD2 (6 bases). This CDR3 spans 16 amino acids. Germline V CDR1 and CDR2: MNHNY, SVGAGI (reference sequence). Trimming pared 7 bases from V and 1 base from J, leaving 18 bases between.

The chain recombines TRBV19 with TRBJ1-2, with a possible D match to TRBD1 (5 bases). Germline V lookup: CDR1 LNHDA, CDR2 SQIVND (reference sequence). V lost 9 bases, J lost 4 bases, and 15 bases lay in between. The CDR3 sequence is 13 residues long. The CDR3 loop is CARGWTQGYGYTF. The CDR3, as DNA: TGTGCCAGGGGCTGGACCCAGGGCTATGGCTACACCTTC.

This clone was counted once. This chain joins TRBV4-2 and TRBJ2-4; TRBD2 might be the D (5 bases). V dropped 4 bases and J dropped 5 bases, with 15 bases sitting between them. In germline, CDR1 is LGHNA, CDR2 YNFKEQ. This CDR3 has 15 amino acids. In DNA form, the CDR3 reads TGTGCCAGCAGCCGAGACCCCGTCGGGGAAAACATTCAGTACTTC. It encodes CASSRDPVGENIQYF.

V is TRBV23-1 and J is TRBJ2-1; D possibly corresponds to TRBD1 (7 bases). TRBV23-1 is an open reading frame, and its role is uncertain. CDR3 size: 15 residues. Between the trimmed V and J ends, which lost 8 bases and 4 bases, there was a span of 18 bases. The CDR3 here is CASGGGRELYNEQFF. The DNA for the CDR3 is TGCGCCAGCGGAGGGGGCCGCGAACTATACAATGAGCAGTTCTTC.

CDR3: CASSYGQGEGYTF. CDR3 DNA sequence: TGTGCCAGCAGCTATGGACAGGGGGAAGGCTACACCTTC. The chain couples TRBV7-9 to TRBJ1-2, with 10 bases fitting TRBD1. The length of the CDR3 is 13 residues. Germline assignment: CDR1 SEHNR and CDR2 FQNEAQ (reference sequence). The V and J ends lost 4 bases and 8 bases, in that order; junction bases with no gene match: 4.

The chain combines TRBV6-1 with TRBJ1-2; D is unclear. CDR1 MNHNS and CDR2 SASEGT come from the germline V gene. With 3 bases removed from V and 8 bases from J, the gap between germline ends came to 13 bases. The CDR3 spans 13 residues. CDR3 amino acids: CASSEVLGRGYTF. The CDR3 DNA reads TGTGCCAGCAGTGAGGTCTTAGGGAGGGGCTACACCTTC.

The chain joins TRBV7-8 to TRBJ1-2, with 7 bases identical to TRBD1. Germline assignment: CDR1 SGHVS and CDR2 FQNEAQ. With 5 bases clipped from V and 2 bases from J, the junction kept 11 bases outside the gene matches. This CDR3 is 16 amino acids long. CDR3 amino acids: CASSPSRGFGNYGYTF. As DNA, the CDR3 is TGTGCCAGCAGCCCAAGCAGGGGGTTCGGGAACTATGGCTACACCTTC. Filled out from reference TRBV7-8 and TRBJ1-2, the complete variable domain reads GAGVSQSPRYKVAKRGQDVALRCDPISGHVSLFWYQQALGQGPEFLTYFQNEAQLDKSGLPSDRFFAERPEGSVSTLKIQRTQQEDSAVYLCASSPSRGFGNYGYTFGSGTRLTVV.